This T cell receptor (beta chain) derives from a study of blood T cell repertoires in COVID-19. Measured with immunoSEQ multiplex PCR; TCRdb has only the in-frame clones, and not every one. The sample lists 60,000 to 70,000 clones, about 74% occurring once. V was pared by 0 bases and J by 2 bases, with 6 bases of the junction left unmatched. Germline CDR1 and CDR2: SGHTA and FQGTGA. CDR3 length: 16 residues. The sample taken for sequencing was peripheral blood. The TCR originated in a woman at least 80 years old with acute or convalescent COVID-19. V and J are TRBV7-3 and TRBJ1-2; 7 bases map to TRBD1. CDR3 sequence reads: CASSLTRGQVNYGYTF. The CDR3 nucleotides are TGTGCCAGCAGCTTAACGAGAGGACAGGTCAACTATGGCTACACCTTC.